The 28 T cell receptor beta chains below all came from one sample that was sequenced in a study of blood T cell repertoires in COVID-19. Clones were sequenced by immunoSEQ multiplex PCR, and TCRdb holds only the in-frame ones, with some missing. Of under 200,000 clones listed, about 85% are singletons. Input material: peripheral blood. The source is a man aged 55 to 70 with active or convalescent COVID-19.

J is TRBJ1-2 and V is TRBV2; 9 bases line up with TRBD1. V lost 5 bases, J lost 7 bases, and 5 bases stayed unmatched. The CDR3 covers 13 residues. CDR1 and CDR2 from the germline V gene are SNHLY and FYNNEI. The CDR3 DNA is TGTGCCAGCAGTATACAGGGGGCTGTTGGCTACACCTTC. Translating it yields CASSIQGAVGYTF.

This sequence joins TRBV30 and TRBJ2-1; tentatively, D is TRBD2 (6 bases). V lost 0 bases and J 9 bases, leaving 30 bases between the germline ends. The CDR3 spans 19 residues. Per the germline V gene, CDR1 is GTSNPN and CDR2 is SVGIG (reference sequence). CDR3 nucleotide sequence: TGTGCCTGGAGTGTACCGGAGAGTAGCGGTGGGTGCGGTCACGGTGAGCAGTTCTTC. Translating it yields CAWSVPESSGGCGHGEQFF.

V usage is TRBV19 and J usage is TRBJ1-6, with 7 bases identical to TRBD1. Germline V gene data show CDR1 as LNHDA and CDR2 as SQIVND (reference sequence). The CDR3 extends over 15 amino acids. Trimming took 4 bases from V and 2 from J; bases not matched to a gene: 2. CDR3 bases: TGTGCCAGTAGTACCGGGACAGCCTATAATTCACCCCTCCACTTT. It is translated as CASSTGTAYNSPLHF.

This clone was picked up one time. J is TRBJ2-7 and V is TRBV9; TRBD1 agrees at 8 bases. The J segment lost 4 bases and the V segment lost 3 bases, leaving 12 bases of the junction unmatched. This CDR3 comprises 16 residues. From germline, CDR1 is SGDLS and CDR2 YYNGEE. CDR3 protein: CASSGGTGDSYYEQYF. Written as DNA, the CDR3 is TGTGCCAGCAGCGGTGGGACAGGCGATTCTTATTACGAGCAGTACTTC.

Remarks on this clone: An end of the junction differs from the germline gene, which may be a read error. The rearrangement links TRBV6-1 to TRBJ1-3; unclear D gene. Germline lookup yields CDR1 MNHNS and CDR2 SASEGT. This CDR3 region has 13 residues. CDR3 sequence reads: CASREGGGNTIYF. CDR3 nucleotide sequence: TGTGCCAGCAGGGAAGGAGGTGGAAACACCATATATTTT.

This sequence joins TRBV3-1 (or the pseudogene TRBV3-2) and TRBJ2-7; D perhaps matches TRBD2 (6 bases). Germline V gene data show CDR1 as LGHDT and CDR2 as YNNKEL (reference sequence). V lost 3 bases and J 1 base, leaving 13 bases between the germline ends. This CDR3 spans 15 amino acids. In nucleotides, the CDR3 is TGTGCCAGCAGCCAGGGGATGGAGGGTTCCTACGAGCAGTACTTC. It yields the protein CASSQGMEGSYEQYF.

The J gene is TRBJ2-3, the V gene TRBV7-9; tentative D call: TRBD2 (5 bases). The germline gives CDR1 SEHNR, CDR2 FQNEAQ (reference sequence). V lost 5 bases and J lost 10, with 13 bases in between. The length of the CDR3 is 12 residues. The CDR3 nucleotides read TGTGCCAGCAGCCCCGAGGCCGGGGCGCAGTATTTT. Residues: CASSPEAGAQYF.

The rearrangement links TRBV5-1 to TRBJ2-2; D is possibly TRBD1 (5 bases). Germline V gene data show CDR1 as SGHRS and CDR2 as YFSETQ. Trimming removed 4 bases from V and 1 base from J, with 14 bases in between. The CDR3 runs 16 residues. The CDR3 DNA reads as TGCGCCAGCAGCCCGGAAGGGGCCTGGAACACCGGGGAGCTGTTTTTT. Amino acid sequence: CASSPEGAWNTGELFF.

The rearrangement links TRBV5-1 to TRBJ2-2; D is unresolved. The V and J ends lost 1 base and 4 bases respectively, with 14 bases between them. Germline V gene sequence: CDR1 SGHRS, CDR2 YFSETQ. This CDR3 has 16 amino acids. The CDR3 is CASSLYQVPSTGELFF. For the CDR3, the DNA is TGCGCCAGCAGCTTGTATCAGGTTCCGAGCACCGGGGAGCTGTTTTTT.

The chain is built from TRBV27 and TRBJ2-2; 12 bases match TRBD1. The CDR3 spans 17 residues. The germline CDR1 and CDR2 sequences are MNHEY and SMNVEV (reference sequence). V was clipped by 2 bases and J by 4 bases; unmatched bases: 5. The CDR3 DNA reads TGTGCCAGCAGTTTAAGGGGACAGGGGGCTGGCACCGGGGAGCTGTTTTTT. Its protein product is CASSLRGQGAGTGELFF.

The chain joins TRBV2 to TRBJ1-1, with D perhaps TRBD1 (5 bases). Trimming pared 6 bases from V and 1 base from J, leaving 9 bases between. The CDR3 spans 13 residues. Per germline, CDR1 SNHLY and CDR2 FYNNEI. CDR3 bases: TGTGCCAGCAGCTCCGACAGGAACACTGAAGCTTTCTTT. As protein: CASSSDRNTEAFF.

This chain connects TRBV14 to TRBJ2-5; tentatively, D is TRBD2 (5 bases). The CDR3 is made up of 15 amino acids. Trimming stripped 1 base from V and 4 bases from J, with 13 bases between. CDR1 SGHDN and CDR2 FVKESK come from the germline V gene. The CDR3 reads CASSQVSGVRETQYF. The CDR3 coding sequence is TGTGCCAGCAGCCAAGTGTCCGGGGTCCGAGAGACCCAGTACTTC.

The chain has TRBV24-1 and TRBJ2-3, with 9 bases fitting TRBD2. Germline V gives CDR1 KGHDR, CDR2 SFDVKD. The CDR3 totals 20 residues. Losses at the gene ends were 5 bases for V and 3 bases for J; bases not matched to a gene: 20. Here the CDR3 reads CATSVLAGLLSLPPTDTQYF. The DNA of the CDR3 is TGTGCCACCAGTGTGCTAGCGGGACTCTTGTCCCTTCCCCCTACAGATACGCAGTATTTT.

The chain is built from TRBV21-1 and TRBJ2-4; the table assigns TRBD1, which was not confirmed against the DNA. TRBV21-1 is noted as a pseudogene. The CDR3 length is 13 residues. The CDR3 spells CASSKGGRGIQYF. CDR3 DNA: TGTGCCAGCAGCAAAGGGGGCAGGGGGATTCAGTACTTC.

This CDR3 reads CASSSGTTYSGELFF. The CDR3 nucleotides read TGCGCCAGCAGCTCCGGGACTACCTACAGCGGGGAGCTGTTTTTT. The rearrangement uses TRBV5-1 and TRBJ2-2, with 7 bases identical to TRBD2. J lost 7 bases, V lost 3 bases, and 9 bases had no gene match. This CDR3 has 15 residues. Per germline, CDR1 SGHRS and CDR2 YFSETQ.

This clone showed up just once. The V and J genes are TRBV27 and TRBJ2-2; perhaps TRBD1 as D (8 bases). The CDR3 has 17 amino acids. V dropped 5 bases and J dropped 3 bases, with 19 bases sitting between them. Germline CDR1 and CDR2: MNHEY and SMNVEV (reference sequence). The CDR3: CASSPRRTGGDTGELFF. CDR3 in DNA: TGTGCCAGCAGTCCGCGCCGTACAGGGGGGGACACCGGGGAGCTGTTTTTT.

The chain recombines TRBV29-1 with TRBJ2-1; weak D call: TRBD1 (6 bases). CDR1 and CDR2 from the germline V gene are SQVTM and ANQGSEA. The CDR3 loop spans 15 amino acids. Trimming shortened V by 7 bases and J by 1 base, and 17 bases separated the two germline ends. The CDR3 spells CSAISGTPSYNEQFF. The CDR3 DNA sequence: TGCAGCGCGATTTCCGGGACACCGTCCTACAATGAGCAGTTCTTC.

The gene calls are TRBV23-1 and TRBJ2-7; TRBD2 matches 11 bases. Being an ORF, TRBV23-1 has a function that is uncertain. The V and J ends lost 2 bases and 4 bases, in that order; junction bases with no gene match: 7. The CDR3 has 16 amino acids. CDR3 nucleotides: TGCGCCAGCAGTCAAGACACCGGGACTAGCGGTTACGAGCAGTACTTC. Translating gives CASSQDTGTSGYEQYF.

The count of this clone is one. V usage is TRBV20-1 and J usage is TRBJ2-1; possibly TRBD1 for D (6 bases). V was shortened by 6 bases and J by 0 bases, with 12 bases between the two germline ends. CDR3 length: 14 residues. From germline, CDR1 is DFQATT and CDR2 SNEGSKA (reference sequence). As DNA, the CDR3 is TGCAGTGCCAGTACAGGGAGCTCCTACAATGAGCAGTTCTTC. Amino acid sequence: CSASTGSSYNEQFF.

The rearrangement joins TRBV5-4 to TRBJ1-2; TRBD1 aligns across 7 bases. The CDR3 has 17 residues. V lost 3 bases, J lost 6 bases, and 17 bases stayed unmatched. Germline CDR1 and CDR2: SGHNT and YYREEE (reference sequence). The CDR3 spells CASSSLGKGANYNGYTF. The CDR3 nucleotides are TGTGCCAGCAGCTCCTTGGGGAAGGGGGCGAATTATAATGGCTACACCTTC. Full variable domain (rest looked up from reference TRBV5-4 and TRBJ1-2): ETGVTQSPTHLIKTRGQQVTLRCSSQSGHNTVSWYQQALGQGPQFIFQYYREEENGRGNFPPRFSGLQFPNYSSELNVNALELDDSALYLCASSSLGKGANYNGYTFGSGTRLTVV.

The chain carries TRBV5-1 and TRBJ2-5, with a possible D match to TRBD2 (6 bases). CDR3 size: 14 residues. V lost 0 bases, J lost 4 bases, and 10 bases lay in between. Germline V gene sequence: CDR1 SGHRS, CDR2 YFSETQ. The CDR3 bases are TGCGCCAGCAGCTTGGCCCTGGGAGGAGAGACCCAGTACTTC. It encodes CASSLALGGETQYF.

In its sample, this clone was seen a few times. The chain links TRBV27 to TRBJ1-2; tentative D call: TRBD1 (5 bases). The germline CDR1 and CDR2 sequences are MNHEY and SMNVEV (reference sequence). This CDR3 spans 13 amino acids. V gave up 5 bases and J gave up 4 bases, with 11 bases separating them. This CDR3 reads CASSLQASYGYTF. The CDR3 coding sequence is TGTGCCAGCAGTCTACAGGCCTCCTATGGCTACACCTTC.

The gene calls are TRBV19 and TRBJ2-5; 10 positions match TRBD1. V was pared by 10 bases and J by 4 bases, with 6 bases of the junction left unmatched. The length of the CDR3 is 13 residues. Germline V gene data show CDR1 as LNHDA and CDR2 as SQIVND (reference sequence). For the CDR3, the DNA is TGTGCCACGGGTGACAGGGGGCCAGAGACCCAGTACTTC. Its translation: CATGDRGPETQYF.

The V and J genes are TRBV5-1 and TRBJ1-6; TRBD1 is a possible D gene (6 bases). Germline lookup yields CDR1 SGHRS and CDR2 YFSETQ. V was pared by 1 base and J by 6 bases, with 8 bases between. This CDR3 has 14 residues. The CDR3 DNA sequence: TGCGCCAGCAGCTTGTCACAGGGTAATTCACCCCTCCACTTT. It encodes CASSLSQGNSPLHF. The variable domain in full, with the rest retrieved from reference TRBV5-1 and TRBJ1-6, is KAGVTQTPRYLIKTRGQQVTLSCSPISGHRSVSWYQQTPGQGLQFLFEYFSETQRNKGNFPGRFSGRQFSNSRSEMNVSTLELGDSALYLCASSLSQGNSPLHFGNGTRLTVT.

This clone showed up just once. The CDR3 is CASSRGLAESTDTQYF. In DNA form, the CDR3 reads TGCGCCAGCAGCCGGGGACTAGCGGAGTCTACAGATACGCAGTATTTT. This chain uses TRBV5-1 with TRBJ2-3; TRBD2 agrees at 11 bases. The CDR3 loop spans 16 amino acids. Germline CDR1 reads SGHRS; CDR2 reads YFSETQ. The ends lost 4 bases at V and 3 bases at J; junction bases unmatched: 7.

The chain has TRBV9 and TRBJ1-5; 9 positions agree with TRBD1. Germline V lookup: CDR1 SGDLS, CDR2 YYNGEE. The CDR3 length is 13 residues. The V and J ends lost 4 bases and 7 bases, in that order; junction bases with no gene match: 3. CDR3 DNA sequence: TGTGCCAGCAGCCGAACAGGGGGCCAGCCCCAGCATTTT. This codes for CASSRTGGQPQHF. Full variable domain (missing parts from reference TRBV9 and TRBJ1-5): DSGVTQTPKHLITATGQRVTLRCSPRSGDLSVYWYQQSLDQGLQFLIQYYNGEERAKGNILERFSAQQFPDLHSELNLSSLELGDSALYFCASSRTGGQPQHFGDGTRLSIL.

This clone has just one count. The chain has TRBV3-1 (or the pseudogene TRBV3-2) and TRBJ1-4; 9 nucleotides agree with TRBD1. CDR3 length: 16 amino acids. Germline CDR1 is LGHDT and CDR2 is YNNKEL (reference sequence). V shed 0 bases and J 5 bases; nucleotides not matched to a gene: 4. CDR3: CASSQDVDRGNEKLFF. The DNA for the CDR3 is TGTGCCAGCAGCCAAGATGTGGACAGGGGAAATGAAAAACTGTTTTTT.

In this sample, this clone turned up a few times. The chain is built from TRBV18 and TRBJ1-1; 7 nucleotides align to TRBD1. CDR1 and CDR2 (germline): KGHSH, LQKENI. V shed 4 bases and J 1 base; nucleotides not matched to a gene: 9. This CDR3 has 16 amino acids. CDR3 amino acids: CASSRQGNAGNTEAFF. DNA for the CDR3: TGTGCCAGCTCACGACAGGGAAACGCGGGGAACACTGAAGCTTTCTTT.